The source of this TCR beta chain is a study of cytomegalovirus exposure and HLA in healthy donors (dated by TCRdb to 2016 to 2017). Broadly, across the study: According to an earlier analysis of a few hundred of the donors, some 180 million T cells yielded approximately 120 million unique TCR beta sequences and roughly 280 Gb of sequence data. Genome-wide SNP genotypes for about three fifths of the roughly 700 donors were used in a later genetic analysis, which treated that subset as a discovery cohort. Donor age, sex, ethnicity and CMV serostatus were collected together with the repertoire data. The study used immunosequencing to profile the T cell repertoires of hundreds of subjects and linked those repertoires to cytomegalovirus serostatus. Rather than using new phenotypic data, the later analysis identified candidate immune exposures from TCR beta sequences and from how often those sequences occurred across donors. Every discovery cohort repertoire had been produced on one sequencing platform. High-throughput TCR immunosequencing, statistical association of individual TCRs with disease status, and machine learning were combined to predict cytomegalovirus infection status. About 320 gigabases of sequencing data and approximately 85 million unique TCR sequences were included in an early release covering around 600 HLA-typed donors. HLA typing included class I and class II loci at four-digit resolution. A separate validation cohort of some 130 different subjects was used in addition to the approximately 700-subject first cohort. Typing coverage differed by locus: A, B, C, DRB1 and DQB1 were typed in about 629-640 donors, DQA1 in about 500, DPA1 in roughly 590, and DPB1 in 472. Of the roughly 390 genotyped donors, approximately 80% fell in the genetic ancestry cluster associated with self-reported Caucasian donors. Among 350 to 400 genotyped donors of the cohort, an average of around 240,000 unique TCR beta nucleotide sequences were sequenced per donor, 15% to 20% of them non-productive. A later analysis re-analyzed previously published TCR beta repertoires from 666 donors and added high-resolution HLA genotyping to study TCR occurrence patterns. To decide whether each TCR beta V gene segment behaved as functional or pseudogenic, an earlier analysis of some 600 of the donors relied on high-throughput TCR beta sequencing. The study aimed to test whether cataloging public T cell receptors could reveal signatures of past pathogen exposure. About five DR-DQ haplotypes were handled as single units for association and clustering because linkage in the cohort was strong. On the study overall, not on this receptor specifically: The classifier was reported to diagnose cytomegalovirus status with high specificity and sensitivity in both the original and validation cohorts. Because counts were too low, about 18 rarely observed V segments, including chromosome 9 orphons, were excluded from the earlier analysis of 587 of the donors. The presence/absence analyses assumed that sequencing depth was roughly uniform across donors, and that assumption may not be true. In this cohort, only TCR beta chains were sequenced, and detectable features were limited by the absence of alpha or paired-chain data. A further reported finding was that TCR beta sequences accurately predicted the HLA-A and HLA-B alleles for most subjects in the first cohort. V-gene and J-gene trimming of TCR beta chains was associated with a missense DCLRE1C variant in a later genetic analysis, and the association was replicated in an independent cohort. A few of the identified cytomegalovirus-associated TCR beta chains were confirmed in vitro to be specific for cytomegalovirus antigens. Most CMV-associated TCR beta chains appeared to be HLA-restricted in a later analysis, and the HLA associations seemed to be driven largely by CMV exposure. Compared with the 666-donor mean, donors in an Asian-associated ancestry cluster had fewer N-insertions in productive TCRs, according to a later genetic analysis. In a later analysis, HLA-associated TCR beta chains were found to be more clonally expanded and to have lower generation probabilities than equally common non-associated chains. Correlated functional status among segregating V segments might reflect linkage disequilibrium, but an unknown experimental factor could not be ruled out. A later analysis reported that several top co-occurrence clusters appeared linked to parvovirus B19, influenza, CMV and Epstein-Barr virus. Assigning TCR associations to individual alleles was difficult when HLA alleles, especially DR and DQ, strongly co-occurred. Because the 87-base-pair reads could not distinguish some IMGT-functional V segments, including TRBV6-2 and TRBV6-3, those segments were excluded. A later analysis found that TCR association rates varied across HLA loci, with DRB1 alleles showing the most associated TCRs and HLA-C alleles the fewest. A cluster of highly shared sequence variants was judged likely to be a technical artifact of the sequencing pipeline. HLA typing was unavailable for some donors at each locus, so association tests used only the typed subset. CMV serostatus was the only immune exposure information available for the cohort. At a false discovery rate of 0.05, a later analysis linked around 15,000 TCR beta sequences to specific HLA alleles. Most TCR sequences were observed very rarely across donors, whereas some public TCRs were present in many individuals. The authors suggested that the approach could potentially be extended to other disease states and immunological phenotypes. An earlier analysis of approximately 540 of the donors showed that most TCR beta V segments appeared in productive rearrangements either about 87% or about 30% of the time, which broadly matched IMGT annotations. The study listed 150 to 200 TCR beta chains as associated with cytomegalovirus.

Details on this clone: The target of this receptor is not known.

Libraries were prepared through the immunoSEQ multiplex PCR assay. For the multiplex PCR, a mixture combining 60 forward primers for TCR Vbeta segments and 13 reverse primers for TCR Jbeta segments was used. The CDR3 region of rearranged TCR beta genes was amplified from genomic DNA by a multiplex PCR assay. The Illumina HiSeq System was used to sequence the amplified TCR beta libraries as 87-base-pair reads. As for the authors' bioinformatics: A later analysis tallied roughly 78 million unique TCR beta chains across the 610 or so repertoires, and some 12 million of those chains were shared by two or more donors. A nearest-neighbor algorithm error-corrected the raw reads and collapsed the reads into unique sequences, merging closely related sequences to remove PCR and sequencing errors. To assign V, D and J gene segments, CDR3 sequences were aligned to IMGT reference sequences. For a sequence to be retained, at least a six-nucleotide match to both a V gene segment and a J gene segment was required. Rearrangements were called productive when the CDR3 lacked stop codons and stayed in frame with V and J; all others were non-productive. CDR3 was defined by IMGT convention, running from the second conserved V-encoded cysteine to the conserved J-encoded phenylalanine. The earlier analysis of some 580 of the donors excluded any sequence lacking an unambiguous match to a single V gene segment. In an earlier analysis of 587 of the donors, V segments were called functional above 56.7% productive rearrangements and were called segregating when the between-donor standard deviation exceeded 5%. A statistical classification framework was developed to diagnose cytomegalovirus status using the catalog of TCR beta chain sequences. In a later analysis, TCR nucleotide sequences were compared against IMGT/GENE-DB human TR gene sequences so that V and J genes could be assigned. A later analysis assigned CDR3 sequences and most-parsimonious VDJ recombination scenarios with the TCRdist pipeline. A later analysis defined each TCR beta chain by its CDR3 amino acid sequence plus V-gene family, and excluded reads lacking a unique V-gene family. As a way to deal with suspected cross-contamination and a sequencing artifact, a later analysis dropped approximately 590 nucleotide sequences that were highly shared and had low generation probability. A later analysis calculated a clonal expansion index for each public chain from normalized within-repertoire ranks of inferred template counts. A later analysis computed generation probabilities with a VDJ recombination model fitted to out-of-frame rearrangements, and checked the results against IGoR. In a later analysis, hypergeometric tests were used to score TCR-TCR, TCR-HLA and TCR-CMV co-occurrence, with a repertoire-size bias correction applied to TCR pairs. To estimate false discovery rates, a later analysis permuted the HLA or CMV assignments 20 times. In a later analysis, co-occurring TCRs were grouped with DBSCAN, and TCRdist sequence similarity was added when clustering was performed within HLA-allele-positive subsets. Repertoires with fewer than 30,000 or more than 120,000 public chains, plus five repertoires with anomalous nucleotide sharing, were excluded from co-occurrence clustering. TCRdb mirrors the immuneACCESS table, restricted to in-frame sequences. Some clones are absent from its copies; in checked studies, under half trace to an unresolved V gene, and the reason for the others is unknown. V and J calls and clone size are given by that table; D and trimming were obtained from the DNA. The sample's records list 90,000 to 130,000 clones. 3.7% of the sample goes to the ten largest clones.

In total, roughly 710 healthy bone marrow donors made up the cohort. At the time of sampling, every cohort member was nominally healthy, though immune exposures that went unrecorded were likely present. The donor tested CMV seronegative and was one of the 352 seronegative cohort members. A peripheral blood sample was provided by each donor, and peripheral blood mononuclear cells were used for TCR beta sequencing. Genomic DNA extraction from the blood cell samples was performed with the Qiagen DNeasy Blood Extraction Kit. The V end gives up 7 bases and the J end 9 bases, leaving 9 bases in the junction not matched to a gene. The CDR3 spans 14 residues, from the cysteine through the phenylalanine. Only CDR3 DNA is held: 42 bases, read in frame from base 1. According to the germline V gene, CDR1 reads SNHLY and CDR2 reads FYNNEI.

Source material: PBMCs. In this chain, TRBV2 is recombined with TRBJ2-1; 10 nucleotides in the junction match TRBD1. This TCR derives from a young man in good health and CMV-seronegative. The CDR3 amino acid sequence is: CASNDRGPKGEQFF. The DNA sequence is TGTGCCAGCAATGACAGGGGGCCTAAGGGTGAGCAGTTCTTC.